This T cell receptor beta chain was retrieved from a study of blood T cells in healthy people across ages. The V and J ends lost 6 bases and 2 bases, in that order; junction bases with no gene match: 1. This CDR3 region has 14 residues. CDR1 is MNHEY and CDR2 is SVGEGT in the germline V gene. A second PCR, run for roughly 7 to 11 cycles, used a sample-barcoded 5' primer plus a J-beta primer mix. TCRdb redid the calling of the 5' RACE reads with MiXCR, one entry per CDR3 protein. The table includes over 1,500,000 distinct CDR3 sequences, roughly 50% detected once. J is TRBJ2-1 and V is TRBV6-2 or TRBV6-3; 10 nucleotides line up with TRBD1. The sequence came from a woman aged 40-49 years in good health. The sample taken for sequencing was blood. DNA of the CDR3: TGTGCCAGCAGGGGGACAGGGGCCTACAATGAGCAGTTCTTC. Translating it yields CASRGTGAYNEQFF.